This T cell receptor (beta chain) is from a study of blood T cell repertoires in COVID-19. Some clones are missing from TCRdb's copy, which holds only in-frame ones; the method was immunoSEQ multiplex PCR. Of hundreds of thousands of clones listed, 70% to 90% were seen once; the top ten hold around a tenth. The germline V gene encodes CDR1 SGHVS and CDR2 FNYEAQ. The V gene end was trimmed by 2 bases and the J gene end by 8 bases; junction bases not matched to a gene: 4. This CDR3 has 14 amino acids. Sample: PBMCs or T cells enriched from blood (not recorded which). This clonotype was obtained from a woman aged 40 to 50 who had recovered from COVID-19. V gene TRBV7-6 combines with J gene TRBJ1-4; 8 positions match TRBD1. The CDR3, as DNA: TGTGCCAGCAGCTTACAGGGGGCTAGGGAAAAACTGTTTTTT. It translates to CASSLQGAREKLFF.